The subject of this entry is one T cell receptor beta chain. The entry originates in a study of cytotoxic CD8 clonotypes in ibrutinib-treated CLL. TCRdb's copy holds only in-frame clones and misses some; the assay was immunoSEQ multiplex PCR. The repertoire has 20,000 to 30,000 clones, approximately 71% of them found once; the top ten carry about 45%. Germline V CDR1 and CDR2: SGHVS, FQNEAQ. The CDR3 extends over 12 amino acids. V was clipped by 1 base and J by 8 bases, with 8 bases between them. The source was PBMCs, collected after 12 months of ibrutinib treatment. This chain uses TRBV7-8 with TRBJ1-1; D gene uncertain. This receptor was identified in a human donor with chronic lymphocytic leukemia. The CDR3, as DNA: TGTGCCAGCAGCTTAGGGGTGCACGAAGCTTTCTTT. This gives the protein CASSLGVHEAFF.